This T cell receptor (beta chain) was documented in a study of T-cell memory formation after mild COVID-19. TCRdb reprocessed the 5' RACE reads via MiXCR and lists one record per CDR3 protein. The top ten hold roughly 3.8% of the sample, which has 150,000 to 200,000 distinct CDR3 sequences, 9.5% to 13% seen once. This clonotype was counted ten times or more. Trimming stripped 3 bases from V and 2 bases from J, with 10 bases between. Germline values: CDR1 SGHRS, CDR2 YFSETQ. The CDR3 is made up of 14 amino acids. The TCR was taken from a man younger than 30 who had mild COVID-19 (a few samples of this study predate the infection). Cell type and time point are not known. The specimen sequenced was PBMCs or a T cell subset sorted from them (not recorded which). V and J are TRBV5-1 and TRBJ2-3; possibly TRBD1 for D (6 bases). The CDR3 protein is CASSSDSATDTQYF. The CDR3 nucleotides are TGCGCCAGCAGCTCGGACAGCGCCACAGATACGCAGTATTTT.